This T cell receptor (beta chain) was recovered during a study of cytomegalovirus exposure and HLA in healthy donors. 60 Vbeta and 13 Jbeta primers were used in PCR. Sequencing was performed with immunoSEQ multiplex PCR; in TCRdb, only in-frame clones are kept and a portion is missing. This sample has some 130,000 clones, with 78% found just once. The germline CDR1 and CDR2 sequences are SGHTA and FQGNSA. J lost 3 bases, V lost 3 bases, and 7 bases had no gene match. The CDR3 length is 16 residues. The origin of this receptor is a female donor in good health and CMV-seronegative. The chain has TRBV7-2 and TRBJ2-2; 7 nucleotides match TRBD1. Material: PBMCs. DNA for the CDR3: TGTGCCAGCAGCTTCTGGACAGGCCTGGACACCGGGGAGCTGTTTTTT. Translation gives CASSFWTGLDTGELFF.